This T cell receptor beta chain was profiled in a study of technical replicates of blood from a handful of donors. Profiled with immunoSEQ multiplex PCR; TCRdb holds only in-frame clones, not every one. The data contain just over 95,000 clones, more than 90% of them singletons. CDR1 is SEHNR and CDR2 is FQNEAQ in the germline V gene (reference sequence). V dropped 3 bases and J dropped 3 bases, with 11 bases sitting between them. The CDR3 sequence is 14 residues long. The TCR comes from a human donor in good health. The sample consisted of T cells isolated from PBMCs. J is TRBJ1-2 and V is TRBV7-9; tentatively, D is TRBD1 (6 bases). The CDR3 loop is CASSLRTDHYGYTF. The DNA of the CDR3 is TGTGCCAGCAGCTTGAGGACAGATCACTATGGCTACACCTTC.